Listed below are T cell receptor beta chains from one sample, sequenced in a study of human T cells and chemical hapten exposure. TCRdb itself ran the RACE reads through MiXCR, one entry per CDR3 protein. Here the sample spans some 170,000 distinct CDR3 sequences, 28% being singletons. The sequences come from whole blood, collected in connection with sensitization to the hapten diphenylcyclopropenone (DPC). These receptors came from a woman between 18 and 30 years old with alopecia areata. Some clones in this sample may be carry-over from other donors' samples. Each CDR3 is given with its conserved first and last residue. The D gene is left open where the match is weak. Size is stated for part of the rows, as once, few or many counts, or as a class when the clone is expanded.

many TRBD1 TRBJ1-1 TRBV9 TGTGCCAGCAGCGTGGGGACAGGGTACACTGAAGCTTTCTTT CASSVGTGYTEAFF
NA NA TRBJ1-1 TRBV4-3 TGCGCCAGCAGCCAAGAAAGTAAAGGGGCGGGTTCCACTGAAGCTTTCTTT CASSQESKGAGSTEAFF
NA TRBD2 TRBJ2-5 TRBV4-3 TGCGCCAGCAGCCAAGGGACTAGCGGGGGGTACCAAGAGACCCAGTACTTC CASSQGTSGGYQETQYF
few NA TRBJ2-2 TRBV20-1 TGCAGTGCTATCCGAGACATCGATACCGGGGAGCTGTTTTTT CSAIRDIDTGELFF
NA NA TRBJ2-2 TRBV10-3 TGTGCCATCAGTGCTCAGGGCGCGAACACCGGGGAGCTGTTTTTT CAISAQGANTGELFF
NA NA TRBJ2-4 TRBV2 TGTGCCAGCAGGGAAGGACAGGGAGGGGTGAACATTCAGTACTTC CASREGQGGVNIQYF
once TRBD1 TRBJ2-1 TRBV12-3/TRBV12-4 TGTGCCAGCAGCCGACCGGGACAGGGGGGGGATGAGCAGTTCTTC CASSRPGQGGDEQFF
many TRBD1 TRBJ1-2 TRBV7-9 TGTGCCAGCAGCTTACCCGGACAGGGGAATGGCTACACCTTC CASSLPGQGNGYTF
NA NA TRBJ2-5 TRBV4-2 TGTGCCAGCAGCCTTGGCGGAGATGGCGCCCAGTACTTC CASSLGGDGAQYF
few NA TRBJ1-5 TRBV4-1 TGCGCCAGCAGCCAACAAAAACTAGGGAGCAATCAGCCCCAGCATTTT CASSQQKLGSNQPQHF
NA NA TRBJ1-1 TRBV11-2 TGTGCCAGCAGCCCTATTATTAACACTGAAGCTTTCTTT CASSPIINTEAFF
NA NA TRBJ2-1 TRBV27 TGTGCCAGCAGTTTTCCCGGGAATGAGCAGTTCTTC CASSFPGNEQFF
few TRBD1 TRBJ1-2 TRBV7-3 TGTGCCAGCAGCCAAAGACAGGGGTATGGCTACACCTTC CASSQRQGYGYTF
NA TRBD1 TRBJ2-7 TRBV7-2 TGTGCCAGCAGTATTAAACCGGGACAGACCTACGAGCAGTACTTC CASSIKPGQTYEQYF
NA NA TRBJ2-7 TRBV24-1 TGTGCCACCTGGAGGGAGCAGTACTTC CATWREQYF
few NA TRBJ2-3 TRBV29-1 TGCAGCTCGACGGGGCCCGTCGCAGATACGCAGTATTTT CSSTGPVADTQYF
NA TRBD1 TRBJ2-2 TRBV29-1 TGCAGCGTTATTTTGGGACAGGGGGCCGGGGAGCTGTTTTTT CSVILGQGAGELFF
few NA TRBJ1-3 TRBV6-6 TGTGCCAGCAGTCCGAGCTCTGGAAACACCATATATTTT CASSPSSGNTIYF